This is a list of T cell receptor beta chains from one sample in a study of radiation and T cells in renal cell carcinoma. Using immunoSEQ multiplex PCR, the repertoire was profiled, and TCRdb retains in-frame clones only, with some absent. The table has more than 4,500 clones, about 60% seen once; the top ten hold around half. The specimen comprised tumor tissue, sampled from a patient whose treatment included radiotherapy and nephrectomy. The source is a man in his 60s with renal cell carcinoma. CDR3s include the opening cysteine and the closing phenylalanine or tryptophan. The order of the fields is J gene, D gene, V gene, clone size, CDR3 protein, CDR3 DNA. A D gene is named only where the DNA matches it firmly. Not all rows give a size; the values are once, few, many and, for expanded clones, a class.

TRBJ2-1 TRBD1 TRBV6-5 NA CASSPVGQGAREQFF TGTGCCAGCAGCCCGGTCGGACAGGGGGCTCGGGAGCAGTTCTTC
TRBJ2-7 NA TRBV5-4 medium-sized CASSTGTPTSLTYEQYF TGTGCCAGCAGCACCGGGACACCGACCTCTTTAACCTACGAGCAGTACTTC
TRBJ2-6 NA TRBV15 NA CATSEGGAANVLTF TGTGCCACGAGCGAAGGGGGGGCAGCCAACGTCCTGACTTTC
TRBJ1-1 NA TRBV25-1 few CASRDWTEAFF TGTGCCAGCAGAGACTGGACTGAAGCTTTCTTT
TRBJ1-1 TRBD1 TRBV10-1 NA CASSDRPGQANTEAFF TGCGCCAGCAGTGACCGCCCGGGACAGGCTAACACTGAAGCTTTCTTT
TRBJ1-5 TRBD1 TRBV5-1 few CASSSGQGVDQPQHF TGCGCCAGCAGCTCCGGACAGGGGGTTGATCAGCCCCAGCATTTT
TRBJ2-5 NA TRBV27 NA CASQDYGETQYF TGTGCCAGCCAAGACTACGGAGAGACCCAGTACTTC
TRBJ2-7 NA TRBV27 few CASSLRPENYEQYF TGTGCCAGCAGTTTACGGCCGGAGAACTACGAGCAGTACTTC
TRBJ2-7 TRBD2 TRBV11-2 NA CASSHSSGRTYEQYF TGTGCCAGCAGCCACAGTAGCGGGAGAACCTACGAGCAGTACTTC
TRBJ2-5 NA TRBV25-1 NA CASSDHPGYQETQYF TGTGCCAGCAGTGATCACCCGGGGTACCAAGAGACCCAGTACTTC
TRBJ1-4 NA TRBV5-4 few CASSRAATNEKLFF TGTGCCAGCTCCAGGGCAGCAACTAATGAAAAACTGTTTTTT
TRBJ2-7 TRBD1 TRBV4-1 once CASSRLDREVLNEQYF TGCGCCAGCAGCCGGTTGGACAGGGAGGTATTGAACGAGCAGTACTTC
TRBJ2-7 NA TRBV6-5 NA CASSYGSGGSYEQYF TGTGCCAGCAGTTACGGTAGCGGAGGTTCCTACGAGCAGTACTTC
TRBJ2-7 NA TRBV7-8 NA CASSRQEGSEQYF TGTGCCAGCAGCAGACAGGAGGGGAGTGAGCAGTACTTC
TRBJ2-7 TRBD1 TRBV4-1 NA CASSQARQGYEQYF TGCGCCAGCAGCCAGGCAAGACAGGGCTACGAGCAGTACTTC
TRBJ1-2 NA TRBV14 NA CASSQYSPGEGYTF TGTGCCAGCAGCCAATACAGCCCGGGGGAAGGCTACACCTTC
TRBJ1-1 TRBD1 TRBV7-9 medium-sized CASSPHTGGEGGTEAFF TGTGCCAGCAGCCCCCACACAGGGGGCGAAGGAGGGACTGAAGCTTTCTTT
TRBJ1-1 TRBD1 TRBV25-1 NA CASSEFRTGEKAFF TGTGCCAGCAGTGAATTCAGGACAGGGGAAAAAGCTTTCTTT
TRBJ2-7 TRBD2 TRBV7-9 few CASSLGTSRIEQYF TGTGCCAGCAGCCTCGGGACTAGCAGGATCGAGCAGTACTTC
TRBJ1-6 TRBD1 TRBV5-1 few CASSTETGSQALHF TGCGCCAGCAGCACCGAGACAGGGTCCCAAGCCCTCCACTTT
TRBJ1-2 NA TRBV6-5 NA CASSPRAGLGYTF TGTGCCAGCAGCCCCCGAGCGGGGCTGGGCTACACCTTC
TRBJ1-4 NA TRBV18 NA CASSNQRGNEKLFF TGTGCCAGCTCTAACCAGAGGGGGAACGAAAAACTGTTTTTT
TRBJ2-7 NA TRBV7-2 once CASSPTRQATYEQYF TGTGCCAGCAGCCCCACACGGCAGGCGACCTACGAGCAGTACTTC
TRBJ1-1 NA TRBV6-1 NA CASTPGTEAFF TGTGCCAGCACCCCAGGGACTGAAGCTTTCTTT
TRBJ2-7 TRBD2 TRBV7-8 NA CASTLAGVHYEQYF TGTGCCAGCACTCTAGCGGGAGTGCACTACGAGCAGTACTTC
TRBJ2-6 NA TRBV27 NA CASSPRQSSGANVLTF TGTGCCAGCAGTCCCCGGCAAAGCTCTGGGGCCAACGTCCTGACTTTC
TRBJ1-6 NA TRBV7-2 NA CASSLNSPLHF TGTGCCAGCAGCCTAAATTCACCCCTCCACTTT
TRBJ2-7 TRBD2 TRBV7-8 NA CASSVDWTSGTEQYF TGTGCCAGCAGCGTAGATTGGACTAGCGGGACCGAGCAGTACTTC
TRBJ2-7 NA TRBV7-2 NA CASSLAGSFYEQYF TGTGCCAGCAGCTTAGCAGGGAGTTTCTACGAGCAGTACTTC
TRBJ2-7 NA TRBV15 NA CATSRVDSYEQYF TGTGCCACCAGCAGAGTGGACAGCTACGAGCAGTACTTC
TRBJ1-2 NA TRBV23-1 once CASSQTGRKGYTF TGCGCCAGCAGTCAAACTGGGAGGAAAGGCTACACCTTC
TRBJ2-5 TRBD2 TRBV5-5 NA CASSLDLRGGGETQYF TGTGCCAGCAGCTTGGATCTGCGCGGGGGAGGAGAGACCCAGTACTTC
TRBJ1-5 TRBD1 TRBV5-5 NA CASSLLTGGGPQHF TGTGCCAGCAGCCTTCTGACAGGGGGCGGTCCCCAGCATTTT
TRBJ2-7 TRBD2 TRBV5-5 NA CASSLVASGAYEQYF TGTGCCAGCAGCTTGGTAGCTAGCGGAGCCTACGAGCAGTACTTC
TRBJ2-7 NA TRBV2 medium-sized CASSLPEMGEQYF TGTGCCAGCAGCCTTCCCGAGATGGGCGAGCAGTACTTC
TRBJ1-5 NA TRBV7-6 NA CASSDIPGRINQPQHF TGTGCCAGCAGCGACATACCGGGACGGATCAATCAGCCCCAGCATTTT
TRBJ1-1 NA TRBV5-1 NA CASSLAGPGSTEAFF TGCGCCAGCAGCTTGGCAGGCCCCGGATCGACTGAAGCTTTCTTT
TRBJ2-7 TRBD1 TRBV30 large CACNPRGISYEQYF TGTGCCTGTAATCCCAGGGGGATCTCCTACGAGCAGTACTTC
TRBJ1-2 NA TRBV15 medium-sized CATSRDNTGQGYTF TGTGCCACCAGCAGAGATAACACGGGGCAGGGCTACACCTTC
TRBJ2-5 TRBD1 TRBV6-5 NA CASSWGQGIRGETQYF TGTGCCAGCAGTTGGGGACAGGGAATAAGAGGAGAGACCCAGTACTTC
TRBJ2-6 NA TRBV4-1 NA CASSPRDAGANVLTF TGCGCCAGCAGCCCCAGGGACGCTGGGGCCAACGTCCTGACTTTC